This TCR beta chain was observed in a study of blood T cell repertoires in COVID-19. On the study more broadly: Collection of acute and convalescent COVID-19 samples took place in the United States, Italy and Spain. T cells, B-cell-depleted T cells, or PBMCs supplied cDNA or gDNA.

With V trimmed by 4 bases and J by 2 bases, 4 bases remained unmatched. The length of the CDR3 is 15 residues. The germline CDR1 and CDR2 sequences are SGHAT and FQNNGV. Per the authors' pipeline: Using reference gene primer amplification, nucleated cell counts were estimated. Produced via immunoSEQ multiplex PCR; TCRdb's table is partial and in-frame only. V, J and clone size derive from that table, while D and trimming were established from the DNA sequence. The table includes over 50,000 clones, 70% to 90% detected once. The receptor comes from a human donor in a cohort sampled during active COVID-19. V is TRBV11-2 and J is TRBJ2-3; 9 bases line up with TRBD1. The sample comprised peripheral blood. The CDR3 DNA sequence: TGTGCCAGCAGCTCCGGGACAGGGTCCACAGATACGCAGTATTTT. Protein product: CASSSGTGSTDTQYF.